This T cell receptor beta chain was found in a study of blood T cells in healthy people across ages. Notes on the study in general: While age rose, TCR beta diversity per million T cells dropped in a roughly linear way. Among long-lived donors, naive CD4+ cells were more numerous and diversity higher than in aged donors.

The CDR3 extends over 15 amino acids. CDR1 and CDR2 from the germline V gene are SGHRS and YFSETQ. The ends lost 5 bases at V and 9 bases at J; junction bases unmatched: 9. The authors ran a second PCR of roughly 6 to 12 cycles using a sample-barcoded 5' primer and a J-beta primer mix. Researchers report that a template-switch adaptor with 12 random nucleotides tagged each cDNA molecule. TCRdb reanalysed the 5' RACE reads using MiXCR and keeps one entry per CDR3 protein. Of approximately 290,000 distinct CDR3 sequences in the sample, less than 30% were seen once. A note on this clonotype: Its antigen is still unknown.

Russia was home to the donors, healthy Caucasian individuals aged 6 to 90. The chain is built from TRBV5-1 and TRBJ2-1, with 12 nucleotides matching TRBD2. The TCR comes from a woman in her 70s in good health. Sequencing was done on a sample of blood. CDR3 in amino acids: CASREELAGGREQFF. The CDR3 DNA follows: TGCGCCAGCAGGGAGGAACTAGCGGGAGGTCGTGAGCAGTTCTTC.